This TCR beta chain derives from a study of beta chain features in type 1 diabetes. Findings and caveats of the study: TCRB CDR3s were moderately but significantly shorter in Type 1 diabetes patients in all four CD4+ subsets. Whether HLA type influences TCRB rearrangement remained unresolved here.

V gave up 3 bases and J gave up 4 bases, with 7 bases separating them. This CDR3 is 13 amino acids long. The germline V gene encodes CDR1 SGHVS and CDR2 FNYEAQ. This clone turned up a few times. Antigen: not known. Other nucleotide sequences in the sample specify the same CDR3. Reverse transcription of all isolated RNA meant that expressed TCRB transcripts were sequenced. Repertoires were generated with immunoSEQ multiplex PCR, while TCRdb's copy carries only in-frame clones and drops some. The sample contains more than 350,000 clones, 11% of which appear only once. This sequence joins TRBV7-6 and TRBJ1-5; D is unresolved. The sequence was collected from a young woman in good health. The sequencing input was naive CD4+ T cells from blood. CDR3 nucleotides: TGTGCCAGCAGCTTGGTGGAGAATCAGCCCCAGCATTTT. The encoded protein is CASSLVENQPQHF.